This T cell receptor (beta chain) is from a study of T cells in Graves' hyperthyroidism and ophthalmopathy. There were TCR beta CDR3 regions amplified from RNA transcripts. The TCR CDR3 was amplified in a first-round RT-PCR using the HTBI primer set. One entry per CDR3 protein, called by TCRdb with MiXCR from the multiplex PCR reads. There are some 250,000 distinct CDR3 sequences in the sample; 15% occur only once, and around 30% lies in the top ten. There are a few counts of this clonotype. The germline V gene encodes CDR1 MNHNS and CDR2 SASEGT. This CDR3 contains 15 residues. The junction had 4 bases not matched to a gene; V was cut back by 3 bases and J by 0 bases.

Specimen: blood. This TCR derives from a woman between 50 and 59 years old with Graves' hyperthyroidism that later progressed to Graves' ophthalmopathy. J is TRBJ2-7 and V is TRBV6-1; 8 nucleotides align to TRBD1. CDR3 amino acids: CASSDDRGRSYEQYF. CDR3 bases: TGTGCCAGCAGTGATGACAGGGGACGCTCCTACGAGCAGTACTTC.